The 6 T cell receptor beta chains below were found in one sample sequenced in a study of blood T cells in healthy people across ages (dated by TCRdb to between 2014 and 2017). The library was built by means of 5' RACE. Sequenced on an Illumina HiSeq 2500. The second PCR ran for about 7 to 11 cycles and used a J-beta primer mix along with a sample-barcoded 5' primer. TCRdb reprocessing: public reads trimmed at Q25 with fastp, clones called with MiXCR, in-frame beta chains kept. A single entry per CDR3 protein holds the most common genes and DNA from its merged rows. The sample includes about 930,000 distinct CDR3 sequences, with 25% to 35% observed a single time. About 10% of the sample belongs to the ten largest clones. Separately, the same data were catalogued under a study of T cells of mothers and their children.

The sequencing input was blood. These receptors originate from a woman between 35 and 50 years old in good health.

J is TRBJ2-5 and V is TRBV29-1; 8 nucleotides align to TRBD2. This CDR3 contains 13 residues. The germline gives CDR1 SQVTM, CDR2 ANQGSEA. Germline trimming cut 7 bases from V and 2 bases from J; bases unmatched to any gene: 6. The CDR3 spells CSAATSAQETQYF. DNA of the CDR3: TGCAGCGCAGCGACTAGCGCGCAAGAGACCCAGTACTTC. Looking up the rest from reference TRBV29-1 and TRBJ2-5 gives the full variable domain: SAVISQKPSRDICQRGTSLTIQCQVDSQVTMMFWYRQQPGQSLTLIATANQGSEATYESGFVIDKFPISRPNLTFSTLTVSNMSPEDSSIYLCSAATSAQETQYFGPGTRLLVL.

This clonotype was counted at least ten times. This sequence joins TRBV11-1 and TRBJ2-1; D remains ambiguous. V lost 5 bases and J lost 6, with 23 bases in between. In germline, CDR1 is SGHAT, CDR2 FQDESV (reference sequence). The CDR3 is 17 residues long. The CDR3 DNA follows: TGTGCCAGCAGCCCAAAAAAGGGCCATCGCGAATCCAATGAGCAGTTCTTC. Its protein product is CASSPKKGHRESNEQFF.

This chain connects TRBV2 to TRBJ1-1, with no clear D. This CDR3 comprises 13 residues. Per germline, CDR1 SNHLY and CDR2 FYNNEI. V shed 11 bases and J shed 0 bases, with 13 bases lying between them. This chain's CDR3 is CACNEVMNTEAFF. The CDR3 bases are TGTGCCTGCAACGAGGTCATGAACACTGAAGCTTTCTTT.

This clonotype appeared many times. The J gene is TRBJ2-5, the V gene TRBV27; 13 bases are a match to TRBD2. The CDR3 contains 16 residues. Trimming removed 5 bases from V and 0 bases from J; junction bases left unmatched: 3. Germline V gene data show CDR1 as MNHEY and CDR2 as SMNVEV (reference sequence). This chain's CDR3 is CASSALAGGYQETQYF. DNA of the CDR3: TGTGCCAGCAGTGCACTAGCGGGGGGGTACCAAGAGACCCAGTACTTC.

The chain recombines TRBV2 with TRBJ1-6, with D perhaps TRBD1 (6 bases). This CDR3 region has 15 residues. V was shortened by 6 bases and J by 4 bases, with 13 bases between the two germline ends. Germline V gene sequence: CDR1 SNHLY, CDR2 FYNNEI. This chain's CDR3 is CASRTGPTYNSPLHF. The CDR3 nucleotides are TGTGCCAGCAGGACAGGCCCCACGTATAATTCACCCCTCCACTTT.

With respect to this clonotype: Compared with germline, one end of the junction differs, possibly owing to a read error. The chain uses TRBV7-3 and TRBJ2-1; 7 nucleotides line up with TRBD1. This CDR3 is built from 17 residues. Germline lookup yields CDR1 SGHTA and CDR2 FQGTGA. CDR3 loop: CAGSSLPFEGALDEQFF. The CDR3 DNA is TGTGCCGGCAGCTCACTCCCTTTTGAGGGGGCCTTAGATGAGCAGTTCTTC.